This TCR beta chain was captured in a study of T-cell reconstitution after alpha-beta-depleted transplantation in children. This sample's TCRbeta library carried unique molecular identifier barcodes. One entry per CDR3 protein results from TCRdb running MiXCR on the PCR reads. Among roughly 790,000 distinct CDR3 sequences listed, approximately 15% were seen once. Study-wide points: At one year after transplant, newly produced T cells mostly accounted for T-cell counts and diversity.

To note about this clonotype: The antigen is undetermined.

Sample: PBMCs, mostly from graft donor cells, taken 360 days after TCRalphabeta/CD19-depleted stem cell transplant. This TCR came from a male patient under 18 who had a stem cell transplant for acute lymphoblastic leukemia, so the T cells may come from the graft donor.

The CDR3 reads CSGTANTEAFF. As DNA, the CDR3 is TGCAGCGGGACAGCTAACACTGAAGCTTTCTTT. The chain recombines TRBV29-1 with TRBJ1-1; maybe TRBD1 (6 bases). This CDR3 spans 11 amino acids. Germline CDR1 is SQVTM and CDR2 is ANQGSEA. The V and J ends lost 7 bases and 2 bases respectively, with 8 bases between them.